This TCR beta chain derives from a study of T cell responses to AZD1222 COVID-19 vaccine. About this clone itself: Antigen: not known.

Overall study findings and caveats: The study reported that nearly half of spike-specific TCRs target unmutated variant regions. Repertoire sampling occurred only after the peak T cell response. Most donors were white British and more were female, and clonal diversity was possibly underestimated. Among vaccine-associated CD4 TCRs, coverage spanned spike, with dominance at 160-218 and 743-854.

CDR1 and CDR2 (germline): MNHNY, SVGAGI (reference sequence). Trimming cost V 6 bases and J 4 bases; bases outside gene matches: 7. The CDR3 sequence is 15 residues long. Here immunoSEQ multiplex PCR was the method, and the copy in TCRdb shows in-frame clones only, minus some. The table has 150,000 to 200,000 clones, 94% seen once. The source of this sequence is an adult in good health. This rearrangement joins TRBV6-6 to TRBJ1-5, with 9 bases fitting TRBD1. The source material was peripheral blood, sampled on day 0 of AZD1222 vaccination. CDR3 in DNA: TGTGCCAGCAGGCCGGGACAGGGTGGGAATCAGCCCCAGCATTTT. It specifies CASRPGQGGNQPQHF.